This TCR beta chain was profiled in a study of cytomegalovirus exposure and HLA in healthy donors. Study outcomes and limitations: A few CMV-associated chains proved CMV antigen-specific in vitro. Researchers catalogued under 200 TCR beta chains as cytomegalovirus-associated.

TCRdb's copy holds only in-frame clones and misses some; the assay was immunoSEQ multiplex PCR. The sample holds over 150,000 clones, just under 90% seen once. Worth noting for this clone: The antigen is not known.

Trimming shortened V by 0 bases and J by 0 bases, and 15 bases separated the two germline ends. Looked up from germline, CDR1 is SQVTM and CDR2 is ANQGSEA. The CDR3 loop spans 17 amino acids. The origin of this receptor is a man younger than 35 in good health and CMV-seropositive. The gene calls are TRBV29-1 and TRBJ1-3, with D possibly being TRBD1 (5 bases). Sequencing was carried out using PBMCs. CDR3 nucleotide sequence: TGCAGCGTTGAAGATCGGTCGGGGGAGAGCTCTGGAAACACCATATATTTT. Translated, it gives CSVEDRSGESSGNTIYF.